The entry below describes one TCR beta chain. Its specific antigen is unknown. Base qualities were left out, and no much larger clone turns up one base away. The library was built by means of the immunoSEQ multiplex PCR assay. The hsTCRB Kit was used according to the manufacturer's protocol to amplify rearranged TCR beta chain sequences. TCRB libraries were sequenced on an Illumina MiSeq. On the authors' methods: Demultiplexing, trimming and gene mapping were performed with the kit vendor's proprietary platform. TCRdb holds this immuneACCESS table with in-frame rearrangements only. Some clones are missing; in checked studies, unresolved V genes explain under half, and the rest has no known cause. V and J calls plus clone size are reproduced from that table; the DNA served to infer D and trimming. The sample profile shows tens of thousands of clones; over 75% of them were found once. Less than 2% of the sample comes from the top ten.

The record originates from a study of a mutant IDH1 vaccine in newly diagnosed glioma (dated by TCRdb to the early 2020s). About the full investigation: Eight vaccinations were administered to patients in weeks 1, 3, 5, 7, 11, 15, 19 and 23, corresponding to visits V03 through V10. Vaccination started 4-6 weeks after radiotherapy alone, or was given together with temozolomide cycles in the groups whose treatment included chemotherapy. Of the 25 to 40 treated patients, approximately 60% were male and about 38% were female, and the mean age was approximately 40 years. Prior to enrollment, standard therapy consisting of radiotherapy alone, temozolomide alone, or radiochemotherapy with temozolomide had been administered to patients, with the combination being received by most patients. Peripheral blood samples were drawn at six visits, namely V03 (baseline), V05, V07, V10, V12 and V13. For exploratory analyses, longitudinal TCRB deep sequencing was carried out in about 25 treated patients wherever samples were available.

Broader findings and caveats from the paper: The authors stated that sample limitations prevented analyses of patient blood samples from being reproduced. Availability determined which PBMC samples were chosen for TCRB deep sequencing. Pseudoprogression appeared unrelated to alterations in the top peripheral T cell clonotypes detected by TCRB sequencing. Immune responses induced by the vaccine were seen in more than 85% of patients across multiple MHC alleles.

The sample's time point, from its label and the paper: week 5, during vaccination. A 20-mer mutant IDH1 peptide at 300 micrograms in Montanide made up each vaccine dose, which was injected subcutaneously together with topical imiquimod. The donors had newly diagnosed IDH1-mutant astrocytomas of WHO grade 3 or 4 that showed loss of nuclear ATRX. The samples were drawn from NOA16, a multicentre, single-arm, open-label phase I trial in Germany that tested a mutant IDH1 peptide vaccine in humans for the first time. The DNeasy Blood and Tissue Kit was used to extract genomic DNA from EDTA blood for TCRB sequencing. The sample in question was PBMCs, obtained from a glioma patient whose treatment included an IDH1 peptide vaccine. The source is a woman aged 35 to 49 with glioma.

The bases are TGTGCCAGGGACCCTAGGGGGGACACTGAAGCTTTCTTT. It specifies CARDPRGDTEAFF. The chain joins TRBV30 to TRBJ1-1; the D segment could be TRBD1, given 6 matching bases. Taken from cysteine to phenylalanine, the CDR3 has 13 residues. The sequence is cut down to CDR3 DNA, 39 bases in frame from base 1. Sequences GTSNPN (CDR1) and SVGIG (CDR2) are obtained from the germline V gene (reference sequence). A distance of 16 bases separates the germline ends of V and J, which lose 8 bases and 3 bases respectively. This CDR3, with the reference TRBV30 and TRBJ1-1 proteins standing in past its ends, gives the full variable domain SQTIHQWPATLVQPVGSPLSLECTVEGTSNPNLYWYRQAAGRGLQLLFYSVGIGQISSEVPQNLSASRPQDRQFILSSKKLLLSDSGFYLCARDPRGDTEAFFGQGTRLTVV.